This T cell receptor beta chain was recorded in a study of blood T cells in healthy people across ages. This CDR3 comprises 19 residues. Trimming at V came to 3 bases and at J to 3 bases, leaving 7 bases not matched to a gene. Looked up from germline, CDR1 is KGHDR and CDR2 is SFDVKD. This clonotype was counted many times. Primed by a sample-barcoded 5' primer and a J-beta primer mix, a second PCR proceeded for roughly 6 to 12 cycles. Each CDR3 protein is one row after TCRdb ran MiXCR on the 5' RACE reads. Here the sample spans hundreds of thousands of distinct CDR3 sequences, more than 20% being singletons. This sample was shared with a second study, whose subject was T cells of mothers and their children. This second study says: Mothers gave over 8.5 million TCR beta CDR3 reads each, and children 2.5 million to 3.5 million each.

The sample was blood. The chain joins TRBV24-1 to TRBJ2-1; 16 bases line up with TRBD2. This TCR derives from a boy aged 5 to 17 in good health. CDR3 bases: TGTGCCACCAGTGATCCGGGACTAGCGGGGGGGCAGAACTACAATGAGCAGTTCTTC. This encodes CATSDPGLAGGQNYNEQFF.